This T cell receptor (beta chain) was obtained from a study of response to subunit inactivated influenza vaccine. In regard to this clonotype: Its antigen remains unidentified.

Germline V gives CDR1 MNHEY, CDR2 SMNVEV (reference sequence). Trimming removed 2 bases from V and 9 bases from J; junction bases left unmatched: 5. The CDR3 loop spans 15 amino acids. Study-level results: The study's authors posited that every seasonal influenza vaccination enlists few new T cells.

One entry per CDR3 protein results from TCRdb running MiXCR on the RT-PCR reads. The data hold fewer than 750,000 distinct CDR3 sequences, with around 15% observed a single time. This TCR was sampled from a man aged 50 or older who received an inactivated influenza vaccine. J is TRBJ2-5 and V is TRBV27, with 14 bases lining up with TRBD2. This sample comprised PBMCs from blood, obtained 12 days after vaccination. The chain's CDR3 is CASSLLGTSGGAQYF. The CDR3, as DNA: TGTGCCAGCAGTTTACTCGGGACTAGCGGGGGAGCCCAGTACTTC.